This TCR beta chain was retrieved from a study of metastatic and nonmetastatic thyroid tumors. The overall study: Thyroid patients, malignant and benign, had repertoires compared across blood and tumor or nodule tissue.

Until they underwent thyroid surgery, no patient had received any treatment. V dropped 0 bases and J dropped 1 base, with 6 bases sitting between them. Looked up from germline, CDR1 is KGHSH and CDR2 is LQKENI. CDR3 length: 14 residues. In the original workflow: A classifier for distant metastasis in papillary thyroid cancer was constructed using CDR3 differences observed across clinicopathological groups. TCRdb called clones again from the PCR reads with MiXCR. TCRdb's processing, not the authors' own work, is the source of the V and J calls. The sample has 45,000 or so clones, about 16% seen once. This clone was counted at least ten times. Its antigen remains unknown. The sample holds other DNA sequences that translate to the same CDR3. Findings of the study overall: In blood and tumor, TCR beta diversity was reportedly significantly higher in malignant thyroid tumors than in benign nodules.

The sequenced sample consisted of blood. The genes are TRBV18 and TRBJ1-1, with D perhaps TRBD1 (5 bases). This TCR derives from a female donor with papillary thyroid cancer or a benign thyroid nodule (not recorded which). Some clones in this sample may be carry-over from other donors' samples. The CDR3 protein is CASSPPGPNTEAFF. CDR3 nucleotide sequence: TGTGCCAGCTCACCACCGGGGCCGAACACTGAAGCTTTCTTT.